Listed below are T cell receptor beta chains from one sample, sequenced in a study of shared clonotypes between healthy human individuals. Clones were sequenced by immunoSEQ multiplex PCR, and TCRdb holds only the in-frame ones, with some missing. This table has approximately 740,000 clones, 80% to 95% appearing once. Sequenced input: naive CD8+ T cells sorted from blood. These receptors were taken from a young man in good health. CDR3s include the opening cysteine and the closing phenylalanine or tryptophan. D genes are given only for firm matches. Some rows have no size entry. The others give once, few or many, or a class for an expanded clone.

clone size: .
J gene: TRBJ2-2
D gene: .
V gene: TRBV5-1
CDR3 DNA: TGCGCCAGCAGAGGGCTGTCGGACACCGGGGAGCTGTTTTTT
CDR3 protein: CASRGLSDTGELFF

clone size: once
J gene: TRBJ2-7
D gene: .
V gene: TRBV7-9
CDR3 DNA: TGTGCCAGCAGCTTAAACTCTTGGACCTCCTACGAGCAGTACTTC
CDR3 protein: CASSLNSWTSYEQYF

clone size: .
J gene: TRBJ2-4
D gene: .
V gene: TRBV29-1
CDR3 DNA: TGCAGCGCCTCAGGGGTAGCCAAAAACATTCAGTACTTC
CDR3 protein: CSASGVAKNIQYF

clone size: .
J gene: TRBJ2-5
D gene: TRBD1
V gene: TRBV6-5
CDR3 DNA: TGTGCCAGCAGTAGGGGGACAGGCGAAGAGACCCAGTACTTC
CDR3 protein: CASSRGTGEETQYF

clone size: .
J gene: TRBJ2-7
D gene: .
V gene: TRBV11-2
CDR3 DNA: TGTGCCAGCAGCCCCCTTGGGGAGAGCTCCTACGAGCAGTACTTC
CDR3 protein: CASSPLGESSYEQYF

clone size: .
J gene: TRBJ2-1
D gene: .
V gene: TRBV28
CDR3 DNA: TGTGCCAGCAGTCCCCAGGGTACTAGTGTGTATTACAATGAGCAGTTCTTC
CDR3 protein: CASSPQGTSVYYNEQFF

clone size: .
J gene: TRBJ2-7
D gene: .
V gene: TRBV7-6
CDR3 DNA: TGTGCCAGCAGCTTAGACCCGGGACGGTCCTACGAGCAGTACTTC
CDR3 protein: CASSLDPGRSYEQYF

clone size: .
J gene: TRBJ2-3
D gene: TRBD2
V gene: TRBV5-1
CDR3 DNA: TGCGCCAGCAGCTTCCGCCCCTCCCTAGCGGGAGGCACAGATACGCAGTATTTT
CDR3 protein: CASSFRPSLAGGTDTQYF

clone size: once
J gene: TRBJ1-5
D gene: .
V gene: TRBV2
CDR3 DNA: TGTGCCAGCAGTGTCGGGCGGGACTTCAATCAGCCCCAGCATTTT
CDR3 protein: CASSVGRDFNQPQHF

clone size: .
J gene: TRBJ2-3
D gene: TRBD1
V gene: TRBV19
CDR3 DNA: TGTGCCACTAAGACCGGGACAGGACATGATACGCAGTATTTT
CDR3 protein: CATKTGTGHDTQYF

clone size: .
J gene: TRBJ1-1
D gene: .
V gene: TRBV7-9
CDR3 DNA: TGTGCCAGCAGCTTAGCGGGGAGTGAAGCTTTCTTT
CDR3 protein: CASSLAGSEAFF

clone size: .
J gene: TRBJ2-2
D gene: TRBD2
V gene: TRBV11-2
CDR3 DNA: TGTGCCAGCAGCTTGGGACTAGCGGGAGTAAGGCGGGACACCGGGGAGCTGTTTTTT
CDR3 protein: CASSLGLAGVRRDTGELFF

clone size: .
J gene: TRBJ2-1
D gene: .
V gene: TRBV9
CDR3 DNA: TGTGCCAGCAGCGTAGACCTTAAATACGACAGACACTCCTACAATGAGCAGTTCTTC
CDR3 protein: CASSVDLKYDRHSYNEQFF

clone size: .
J gene: TRBJ2-7
D gene: TRBD1
V gene: TRBV2
CDR3 DNA: TGTGCCAGCCAAACAGGGGCCGGCGTGGCCGAGCAGTACTTC
CDR3 protein: CASQTGAGVAEQYF

clone size: .
J gene: TRBJ2-2
D gene: TRBD2
V gene: TRBV4-3
CDR3 DNA: TGCGCCAGCAGCCAAGACCAAAGCGGGACCGCGAACACCGGGGAGCTGTTTTTT
CDR3 protein: CASSQDQSGTANTGELFF

clone size: once
J gene: TRBJ1-1
D gene: .
V gene: TRBV6-1
CDR3 DNA: TGTGCCAGCAGTGAGGAAGGGACACTGAACACTGAAGCTTTCTTT
CDR3 protein: CASSEEGTLNTEAFF

clone size: .
J gene: TRBJ2-1
D gene: TRBD1
V gene: TRBV27
CDR3 DNA: TGTGCCAGCAGTCCGGACAGGCACAATGAGCAGTTCTTC
CDR3 protein: CASSPDRHNEQFF

clone size: .
J gene: TRBJ2-1
D gene: TRBD2
V gene: TRBV4-3
CDR3 DNA: TGCGCCAGCAGCCCTTTCCGGGGGGATTACAATGAGCAGTTCTTC
CDR3 protein: CASSPFRGDYNEQFF

clone size: once
J gene: TRBJ2-3
D gene: TRBD2
V gene: TRBV7-6
CDR3 DNA: TGTGCCAGCAGCCTAGGACTAGCGGGAGAATCAGATACGCAGTATTTT
CDR3 protein: CASSLGLAGESDTQYF

clone size: .
J gene: TRBJ2-7
D gene: .
V gene: TRBV6-1
CDR3 DNA: TGTGCCAGCAGCAGGGACGGATACGTCGAGCAGTACTTC
CDR3 protein: CASSRDGYVEQYF

clone size: .
J gene: TRBJ1-2
D gene: .
V gene: TRBV6-5
CDR3 DNA: TGTGCCAGCAGTTACATGTTAGTGGAACCTTTCTATGGCTACACCTTC
CDR3 protein: CASSYMLVEPFYGYTF

clone size: .
J gene: TRBJ1-1
D gene: .
V gene: TRBV30
CDR3 DNA: TGTGCCTGGAGTGTAGGCAGGGGGAACACTGAAGCTTTCTTT
CDR3 protein: CAWSVGRGNTEAFF

clone size: .
J gene: TRBJ2-1
D gene: TRBD2
V gene: TRBV18
CDR3 DNA: TGTGCCAGCTCACCACCTGGAGCGGGACCCTACAATGAGCAGTTCTTC
CDR3 protein: CASSPPGAGPYNEQFF

clone size: .
J gene: TRBJ1-4
D gene: .
V gene: TRBV15
CDR3 DNA: TGTGCCACCAGCAGAGATCACAGAAATGAAAAACTGTTTTTT
CDR3 protein: CATSRDHRNEKLFF

clone size: .
J gene: TRBJ2-1
D gene: TRBD2
V gene: TRBV7-9
CDR3 DNA: TGTGCCAGCAGCTTTAGCGGGGAACACTACAATGAGCAGTTCTTC
CDR3 protein: CASSFSGEHYNEQFF

clone size: .
J gene: TRBJ2-3
D gene: .
V gene: TRBV4-2
CDR3 DNA: TGTGCCAGCAGCGCCGGCCTCACAGATACGCAGTATTTT
CDR3 protein: CASSAGLTDTQYF

clone size: .
J gene: TRBJ1-1
D gene: .
V gene: TRBV7-6
CDR3 DNA: TGTGCCAGCACGTCCGAAATGAACACTGAAGCTTTCTTT
CDR3 protein: CASTSEMNTEAFF

clone size: .
J gene: TRBJ1-2
D gene: TRBD1
V gene: TRBV7-8
CDR3 DNA: TGTGCCAGCAGCTTACGGGACAGGCATGGCTACACCTTC
CDR3 protein: CASSLRDRHGYTF

clone size: .
J gene: TRBJ1-1
D gene: .
V gene: TRBV6-5
CDR3 DNA: TGTGCCAGCAGTTATACTGGAGGAATGAACACTGAAGCTTCCTTT
CDR3 protein: CASSYTGGMNTEASF

clone size: .
J gene: TRBJ1-1
D gene: .
V gene: TRBV27
CDR3 DNA: TGTGCCAGCAGTTTAGGGTTCAGAGCTTTCTTT
CDR3 protein: CASSLGFRAFF

clone size: once
J gene: TRBJ2-1
D gene: TRBD2
V gene: TRBV27
CDR3 DNA: TGTGCCAGCAGTTCGGGACTAGCAGTTGAGCAGTTCTTC
CDR3 protein: CASSSGLAVEQFF

clone size: .
J gene: TRBJ2-1
D gene: TRBD2
V gene: TRBV5-1
CDR3 DNA: TGCGCCAGCAGCTTGGGGACTAGCTCCTACAATGAGCAGTTCTTC
CDR3 protein: CASSLGTSSYNEQFF

clone size: .
J gene: TRBJ1-2
D gene: .
V gene: TRBV28
CDR3 DNA: TGTGCCAGCAGTCACAACAGGGTCCTCGGCGGCTACACCTTC
CDR3 protein: CASSHNRVLGGYTF

clone size: .
J gene: TRBJ1-2
D gene: TRBD1
V gene: TRBV7-9
CDR3 DNA: TGTGCCAGCAGAGCAACCCTACAGGGGGCGTCTGGCTACACCTTC
CDR3 protein: CASRATLQGASGYTF

clone size: .
J gene: TRBJ2-3
D gene: .
V gene: TRBV16
CDR3 DNA: TGTGCCAGCAGCCCCGGGGATACGCAGTATTTT
CDR3 protein: CASSPGDTQYF

clone size: .
J gene: TRBJ2-4
D gene: TRBD2
V gene: TRBV6-4
CDR3 DNA: TGTGCCAGCAGTAGACGGGAGGGGGACATTCAGTACTTC
CDR3 protein: CASSRREGDIQYF

clone size: .
J gene: TRBJ2-1
D gene: TRBD2
V gene: TRBV9
CDR3 DNA: TGTGCCAGCAGCCGAGCCTCCCAGACTAGCGGGAGGGCCCTTGAGCAGTTCTTC
CDR3 protein: CASSRASQTSGRALEQFF

clone size: .
J gene: TRBJ2-7
D gene: .
V gene: TRBV10-3
CDR3 DNA: TGTGCCATCAGTGATGGTAAGCTGGGGTACTTC
CDR3 protein: CAISDGKLGYF

clone size: .
J gene: TRBJ2-3
D gene: .
V gene: TRBV9
CDR3 DNA: TGTGCCAGCAGCCTATCGGGACTCCCGCCAGATACGCAGTATTTT
CDR3 protein: CASSLSGLPPDTQYF

clone size: once
J gene: TRBJ1-4
D gene: .
V gene: TRBV28
CDR3 DNA: TGTGCCAGCAGCCTTCTACAGGGCACTAATGAAAAACTGTTTTTT
CDR3 protein: CASSLLQGTNEKLFF

clone size: .
J gene: TRBJ2-3
D gene: TRBD2
V gene: TRBV11-2
CDR3 DNA: TGTGCCAGCACCTTGGGACTAGCGGGTTCAGATTTTAGCACAGATACGCAGTATTTT
CDR3 protein: CASTLGLAGSDFSTDTQYF